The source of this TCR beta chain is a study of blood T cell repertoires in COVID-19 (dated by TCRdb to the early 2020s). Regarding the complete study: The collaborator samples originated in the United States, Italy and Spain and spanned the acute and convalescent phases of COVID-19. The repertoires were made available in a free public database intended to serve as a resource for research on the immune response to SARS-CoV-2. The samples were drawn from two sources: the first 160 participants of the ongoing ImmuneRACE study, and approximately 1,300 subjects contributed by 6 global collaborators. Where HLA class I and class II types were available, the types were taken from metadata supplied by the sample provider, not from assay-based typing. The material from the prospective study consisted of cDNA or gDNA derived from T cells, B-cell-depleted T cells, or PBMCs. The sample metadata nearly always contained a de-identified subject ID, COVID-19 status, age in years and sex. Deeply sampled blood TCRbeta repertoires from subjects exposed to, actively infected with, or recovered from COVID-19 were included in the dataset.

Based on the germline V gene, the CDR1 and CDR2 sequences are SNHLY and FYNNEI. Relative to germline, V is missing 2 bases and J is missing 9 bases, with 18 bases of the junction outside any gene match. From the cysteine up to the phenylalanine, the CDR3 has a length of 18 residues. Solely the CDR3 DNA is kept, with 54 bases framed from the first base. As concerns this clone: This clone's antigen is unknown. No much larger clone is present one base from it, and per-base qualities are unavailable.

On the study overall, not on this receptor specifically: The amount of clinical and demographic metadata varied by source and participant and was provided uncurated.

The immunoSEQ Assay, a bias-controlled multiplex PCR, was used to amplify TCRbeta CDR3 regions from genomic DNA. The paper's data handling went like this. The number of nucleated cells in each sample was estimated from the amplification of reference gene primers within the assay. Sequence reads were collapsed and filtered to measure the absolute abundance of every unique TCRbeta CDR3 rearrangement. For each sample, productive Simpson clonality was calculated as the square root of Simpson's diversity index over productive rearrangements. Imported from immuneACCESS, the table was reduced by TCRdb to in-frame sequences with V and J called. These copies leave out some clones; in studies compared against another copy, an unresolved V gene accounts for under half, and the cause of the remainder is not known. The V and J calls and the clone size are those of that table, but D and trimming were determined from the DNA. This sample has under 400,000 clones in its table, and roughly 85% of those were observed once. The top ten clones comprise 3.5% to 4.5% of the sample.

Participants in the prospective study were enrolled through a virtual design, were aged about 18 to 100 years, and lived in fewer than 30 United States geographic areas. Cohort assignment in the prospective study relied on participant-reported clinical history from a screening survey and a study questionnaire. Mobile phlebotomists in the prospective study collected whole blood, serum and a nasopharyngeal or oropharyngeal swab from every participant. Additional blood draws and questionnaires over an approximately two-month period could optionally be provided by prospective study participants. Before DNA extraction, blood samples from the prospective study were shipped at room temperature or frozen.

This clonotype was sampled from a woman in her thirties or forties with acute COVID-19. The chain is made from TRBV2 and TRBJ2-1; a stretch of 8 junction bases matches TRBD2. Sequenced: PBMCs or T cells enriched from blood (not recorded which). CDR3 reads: CASSETFRRLALRGEQFF. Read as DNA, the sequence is TGTGCCAGCAGTGAAACGTTTCGTAGACTAGCGTTACGAGGTGAGCAGTTCTTC. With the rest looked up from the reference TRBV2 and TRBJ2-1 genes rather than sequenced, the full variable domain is EPEVTQTPSHQVTQMGQEVILRCVPISNHLYFYWYRQILGQKVEFLVSFYNNEISEKSEIFDDQFSVERPDGSNFTLKIRSTKLEDSAMYFCASSETFRRLALRGEQFFGPGTRLTVL.